These T cell receptor beta chains were read from a single sample in a study of blood T cell repertoires in COVID-19. Profiled with immunoSEQ multiplex PCR; TCRdb holds only in-frame clones, not every one. Counted here are more than 150,000 clones, around 84% occurring once; the ten biggest clones make up roughly 0.57%. Material for sequencing was peripheral blood. The origin of the receptors is a man in his 60s with COVID-19, enrolled during active disease. The CDR3 runs from the conserved cysteine through the conserved F or W. The D gene is left open where the match is weak. Rows give clone size only sometimes, using once, few, many, or a class for an expanded clone.

d_call	v_call	j_call	clone_size	cdr3_nt	cdr3_aa
TRBD2	TRBV11-2	TRBJ2-5	-	TGTGCCAGCAGCCTTACCGGGACTAGCGGGATAGAGACCCAGTACTTC	CASSLTGTSGIETQYF
-	TRBV7-9	TRBJ1-1	few	TGTGCCAGCAGCTTAGACAGTTTTATGAACACTGAAGCTTTCTTT	CASSLDSFMNTEAFF
TRBD2	TRBV11-3	TRBJ2-3	-	TGTGCCAGCAGCCCTAGCGGGGGGACCGATACGCAGTATTTT	CASSPSGGTDTQYF
-	TRBV5-4	TRBJ2-5	-	TGTGCCAGCAGCCCACAACAGGGTGGGAAGACCCAGTACTTC	CASSPQQGGKTQYF
TRBD1	TRBV3-1/TRBV3-2	TRBJ1-6	few	TGTGCCAGCAGCTGGGGACAGGGGAACGGGTCACCCCTCCACTTT	CASSWGQGNGSPLHF
-	TRBV4-1	TRBJ1-4	-	TGCGCCAGCAGTCAGGGGTGGGGCGCCGGGTTAGGTGAAAAACTGTTTTTT	CASSQGWGAGLGEKLFF
-	TRBV7-2	TRBJ1-4	-	TGTGCCAGCAGCTCAGGGGACACCAGAGATGAAAAACTGTTTTTT	CASSSGDTRDEKLFF
-	TRBV11-3	TRBJ2-7	-	TGTGCCAGCAGCTTGGGTAGGGGATCCTACGAGCAGTACTTC	CASSLGRGSYEQYF
TRBD1	TRBV19	TRBJ1-5	-	TGTGCCAGTAGTATCGAGCCAGGGGGAAATCAGCCCCAGCATTTT	CASSIEPGGNQPQHF
TRBD2	TRBV5-1	TRBJ2-5	-	TGCGCCAGCAGCCTCCCGACCGGGGGGGAGACCCAGTACTTC	CASSLPTGGETQYF
-	TRBV5-1	TRBJ2-2	-	TGCGCCAGCAGCTTGTCGGTACCCGCGGGCACCGGGGAGCTGTTTTTT	CASSLSVPAGTGELFF
-	TRBV7-9	TRBJ2-1	-	TGTGCCAGCAGCTTACCAGGCGGGATGAGCAATGAGCAGTTCTTC	CASSLPGGMSNEQFF
TRBD1	TRBV4-1	TRBJ1-4	-	TGCGCCAGCAGCCAAACGGCCCAACAGGGGTGGCCAGGGGAAAAACTGTTTTTT	CASSQTAQQGWPGEKLFF
-	TRBV21-1	TRBJ1-2	-	TGTGCCAGCTTAAAATTAGAGCGGGGGCGTGAGTATGGCTACACCTTC	CASLKLERGREYGYTF
TRBD2	TRBV19	TRBJ2-7	many	TGTGCCAGTAGTATAGACGGGACTAGCGGGAGCCCCTACGAGCAGTACTTC	CASSIDGTSGSPYEQYF
TRBD1	TRBV5-1	TRBJ1-2	-	TGCGCCAGCAGTTCGGGACAGGGGTCGCGAGGCTACACCTTC	CASSSGQGSRGYTF
-	TRBV6-5	TRBJ1-2	-	TGTGCCAGCAGTTCCCGGTCGGGGGGTAACTATGGCTACACCTTC	CASSSRSGGNYGYTF
TRBD1	TRBV5-1	TRBJ2-5	-	TGCGCCAGCAGCTTGGTACAGGGGGCGAAAGAGACCCAGTACTTC	CASSLVQGAKETQYF
-	TRBV11-2	TRBJ1-3	-	TGTGCCAGCAGCCAAGGGGGTGGAAACACCATATATTTT	CASSQGGGNTIYF
-	TRBV6-5	TRBJ2-1	-	TGTGCCAGCTCAGTAGGTTTACTATCGAACAATGAGCAGTTCTTC	CASSVGLLSNNEQFF
TRBD2	TRBV18	TRBJ2-1	-	TGTGCCAGCTCACCACCCACTAGCGGGAGGGCGGGTGAGCAGTTCTTC	CASSPPTSGRAGEQFF
TRBD2	TRBV4-3	TRBJ2-2	-	TGCGCCAGCAGCCAAGATTACGGGGGGGCCGGGGAGCTGTTTTTT	CASSQDYGGAGELFF
-	TRBV5-1	TRBJ2-2	-	TGCGCCAGCAGCTTGGCCGTAGGGGGCACCGGGGAGCTGTTTTTT	CASSLAVGGTGELFF
-	TRBV2	TRBJ1-3	few	TGTGCCAGCAATACCGGACAGCACTCTGGAAACACCATATATTTT	CASNTGQHSGNTIYF
TRBD2	TRBV7-8	TRBJ2-3	-	TGTGCCAGCAGCCAACAGACGATAGCGGGAGCGCGGGGCACAGATACGCAGTATTTT	CASSQQTIAGARGTDTQYF
-	TRBV6-2/TRBV6-3	TRBJ1-1	-	TGTGCCAGCAGTTACCCCGAGGGAGGGGTCACTGAAGCTTTCTTT	CASSYPEGGVTEAFF
TRBD1	TRBV24-1	TRBJ2-3	-	TGTGCCACCAAGGGACAGGGAGAGGTTCATACGCAGTATTTT	CATKGQGEVHTQYF
TRBD2	TRBV14	TRBJ2-1	few	TGTGCCAGCAGCCAAGTGGGGACTAGCGGTTACAATGAGCAGTTCTTC	CASSQVGTSGYNEQFF
TRBD2	TRBV27	TRBJ2-1	-	TGTGCCAGCAGGGGAGGGACTAGCGGGAGTTATGAGCAGTTCTTC	CASRGGTSGSYEQFF
TRBD2	TRBV20-1	TRBJ2-7	-	TGCAGTGCTAGTTTAGCGGGGGGTACCTACGAGCAGTACTTC	CSASLAGGTYEQYF
-	TRBV2	TRBJ1-1	-	TGTGCCAGCACGCGGACAACTGAAGCTTTCTTT	CASTRTTEAFF
TRBD2	TRBV27	TRBJ2-1	-	TGTGCCAGCAGACCTCTAGCGGGGGGGCAGTACAATGAGCAGTTCTTC	CASRPLAGGQYNEQFF
-	TRBV6-5	TRBJ1-1	-	TGTGCCAGCAGACTGGAGAGCGGAAACACTGAAGCTTTCTTT	CASRLESGNTEAFF
-	TRBV7-2	TRBJ1-1	-	TGTGCCAGCAGCTTAGCGCCAGGAATGAACACTGAAGCTTTCTTT	CASSLAPGMNTEAFF
-	TRBV28	TRBJ2-3	-	TGTGCCACCGACCGGGGGGCCACAGATACGCAGTATTTT	CATDRGATDTQYF
-	TRBV19	TRBJ2-6	-	TGTGCCAGTAGTAGGGGGGATAGTACTGGGGCCAACGTCCTGACTTTC	CASSRGDSTGANVLTF
-	TRBV28	TRBJ1-2	-	TGTGCCAGCAGCCGGAGCGGGACTCTACGTGGCTACACCTTC	CASSRSGTLRGYTF
TRBD2	TRBV7-8	TRBJ2-3	-	TGTGCCAGCAGCTTAGTAACTAGCGGGGGATCGGATACGCAGTATTTT	CASSLVTSGGSDTQYF
-	TRBV7-2	TRBJ1-6	-	TGTGCCAGCACCGCGAGCACGAATAATTCACCCCTCCACTTT	CASTASTNNSPLHF
TRBD1	TRBV18	TRBJ2-1	-	TGTGCCAGCTCACCAGCACAGGGGGCTAGAAATGAGCAGTTCTTC	CASSPAQGARNEQFF
-	TRBV30	TRBJ2-2	-	TGTGCCTGGAGTGTTGGGGAGACCGGGGAGCTGTTTTTT	CAWSVGETGELFF
TRBD1	TRBV11-2	TRBJ1-4	-	TGTGCCAGCAGCTCCGGGACAGGGCTTAATGAAAAACTGTTTTTT	CASSSGTGLNEKLFF
TRBD1	TRBV5-6	TRBJ1-2	-	TGTGCCAGCAGCTTGGATCAAGGGGGCAACTATGGCTACACCTTC	CASSLDQGGNYGYTF
TRBD2	TRBV27	TRBJ2-5	-	TGTGCCAGCAGTTTACCGACGGGAGGGGCCGAGGGACTCAAAGAGACCCAGTACTTC	CASSLPTGGAEGLKETQYF
-	TRBV11-3	TRBJ1-1	-	TGTGCCAGCAGCTTATATTTGCCTGCCGGAGCTTTCTTT	CASSLYLPAGAFF